This TCR beta chain was sequenced during a study of PD-1 blockade in classical Hodgkin lymphoma. Findings of the study overall: Relapsed/refractory patients reportedly had lower baseline diversity than newly diagnosed patients. In CD4+ cells, TCR diversity went up significantly by C4D1, but in CD8+ cells it did not. Any patient who commenced nivolumab under 1 year after ASCT was excluded.

Germline CDR1 and CDR2: SGHTS and YDEGEE. V lost 4 bases to trimming and J lost 6 bases; unmatched junction nucleotides: 4. This CDR3 spans 14 amino acids. Sample time point: cycle 4 day 1 (C4D1), after 6 weeks of nivolumab. Brentuximab vedotin exposure varied, and every patient relapsed after autologous stem cell transplantation. Magnetic negative selection was used to purify CD4+ T cells from thawed PBMCs. As for this clone: Its antigen is unidentified.

The assay was immunoSEQ multiplex PCR, and TCRdb's table has in-frame clones only and misses some. In the table there are thousands of clones, roughly 86% of which are singletons. The receptor's source is a human donor with classical Hodgkin lymphoma. Here the sequenced sample was CD4+ T cells from blood, taken before the fourth cycle of nivolumab. The rearrangement uses TRBV5-8 and TRBJ1-6; 7 bases map to TRBD1. The CDR3 spells CASSPQGFNSPLHF. CDR3 nucleotide sequence: TGTGCCAGCAGCCCACAGGGGTTTAATTCACCCCTCCACTTT.